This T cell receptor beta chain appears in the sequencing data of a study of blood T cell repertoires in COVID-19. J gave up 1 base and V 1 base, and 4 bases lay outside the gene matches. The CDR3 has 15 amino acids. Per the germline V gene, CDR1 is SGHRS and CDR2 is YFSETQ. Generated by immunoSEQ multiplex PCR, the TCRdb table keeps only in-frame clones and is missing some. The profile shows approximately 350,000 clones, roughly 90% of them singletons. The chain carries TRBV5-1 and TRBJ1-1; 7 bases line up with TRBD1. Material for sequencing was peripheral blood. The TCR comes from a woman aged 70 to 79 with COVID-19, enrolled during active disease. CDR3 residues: CASSLKTGKNTEAFF. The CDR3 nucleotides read TGCGCCAGCAGCTTGAAGACAGGGAAGAACACTGAAGCTTTCTTT.